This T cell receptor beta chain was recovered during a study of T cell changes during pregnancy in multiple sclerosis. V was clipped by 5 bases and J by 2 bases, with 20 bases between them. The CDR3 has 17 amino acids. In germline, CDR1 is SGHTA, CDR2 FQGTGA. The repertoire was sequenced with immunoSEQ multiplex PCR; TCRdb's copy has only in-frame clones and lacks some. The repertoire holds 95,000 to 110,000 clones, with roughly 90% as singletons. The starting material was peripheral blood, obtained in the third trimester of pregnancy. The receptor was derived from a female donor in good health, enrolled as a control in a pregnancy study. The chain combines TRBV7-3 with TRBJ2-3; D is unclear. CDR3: CASSQTLSLPHTDTQYF. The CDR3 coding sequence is TGTGCCAGCAGCCAAACCCTTAGCCTCCCACACACAGATACGCAGTATTTT.